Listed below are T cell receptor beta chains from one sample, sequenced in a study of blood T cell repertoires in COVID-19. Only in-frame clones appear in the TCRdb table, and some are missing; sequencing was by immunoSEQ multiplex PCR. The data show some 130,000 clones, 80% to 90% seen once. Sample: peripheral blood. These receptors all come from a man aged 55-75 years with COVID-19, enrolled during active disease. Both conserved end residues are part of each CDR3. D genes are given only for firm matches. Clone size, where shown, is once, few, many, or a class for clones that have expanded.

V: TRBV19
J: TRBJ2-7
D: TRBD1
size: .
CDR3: CASSIGAQGASYEQYF
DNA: TGTGCCAGTAGTATCGGAGCACAGGGGGCATCCTACGAGCAGTACTTC

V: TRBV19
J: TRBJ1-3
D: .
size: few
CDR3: CASSPTGTIGNTIYF
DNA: TGTGCCAGTAGTCCCACCGGGACAATTGGAAACACCATATATTTT

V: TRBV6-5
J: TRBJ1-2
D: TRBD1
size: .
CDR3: CASQGARNGYTF
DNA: TGTGCCAGCCAGGGGGCGAGGAATGGCTACACCTTC

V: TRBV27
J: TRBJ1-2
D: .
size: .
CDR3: CASSASGLFYGYTF
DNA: TGTGCCAGCAGCGCCAGTGGGCTCTTCTATGGCTACACCTTC

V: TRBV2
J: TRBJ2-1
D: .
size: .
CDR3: CASSPDIDNEQFF
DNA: TGTGCCAGCAGTCCGGACATAGACAATGAGCAGTTCTTC

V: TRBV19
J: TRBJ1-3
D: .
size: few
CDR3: CASTPPSLRVLGNTIYF
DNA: TGTGCCAGTACCCCCCCCTCCCTGAGGGTTCTTGGAAACACCATATATTTT

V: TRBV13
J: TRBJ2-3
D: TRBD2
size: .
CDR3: CASSSGLDYTQYF
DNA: TGTGCCAGCAGCTCAGGACTAGACTATACGCAGTATTTT

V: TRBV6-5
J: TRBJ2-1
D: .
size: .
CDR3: CELGGDEQFF
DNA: TGTGAGCTGGGAGGCGATGAGCAGTTCTTC

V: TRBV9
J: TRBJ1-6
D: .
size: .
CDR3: CASSVTQGNPVDSPLHF
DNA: TGTGCCAGCAGCGTAACACAGGGAAACCCGGTCGATTCACCCCTCCACTTT

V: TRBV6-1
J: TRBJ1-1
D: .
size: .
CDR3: CASSELGANTEAFF
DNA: TGTGCCAGCAGTGAACTAGGGGCGAACACTGAAGCTTTCTTT

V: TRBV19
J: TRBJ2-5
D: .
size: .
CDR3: CASSGGRQETQYF
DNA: TGTGCCAGTAGTGGGGGCCGGCAAGAGACCCAGTACTTC

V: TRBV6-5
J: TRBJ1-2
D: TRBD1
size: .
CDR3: CASSYQAPGQGYGYTF
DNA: TGTGCCAGCAGTTACCAAGCACCGGGACAGGGCTATGGCTACACCTTC

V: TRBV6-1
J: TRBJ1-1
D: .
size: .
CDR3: CASSENRVNTEAFF
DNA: TGTGCCAGCAGTGAAAACAGGGTGAACACTGAAGCTTTCTTT

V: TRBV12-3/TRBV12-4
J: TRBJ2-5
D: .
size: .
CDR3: CASSTTQKETQYF
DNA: TGTGCCAGCAGTACAACACAAAAAGAGACCCAGTACTTC

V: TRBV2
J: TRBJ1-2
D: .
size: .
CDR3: CASEESRSYGYTF
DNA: TGTGCCAGCGAAGAGTCTAGGTCCTATGGCTACACCTTC

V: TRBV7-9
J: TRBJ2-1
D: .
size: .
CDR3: CASSGRNNEQFF
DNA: TGTGCCAGCTCCGGGAGAAACAATGAGCAGTTCTTC

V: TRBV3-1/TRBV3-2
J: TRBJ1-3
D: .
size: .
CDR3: CASSQQGYASGTIYF
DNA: TGTGCCAGCAGCCAGCAGGGGTATGCCTCGGGCACCATATATTTT

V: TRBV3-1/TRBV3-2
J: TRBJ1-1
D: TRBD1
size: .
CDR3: CASSPWDRVNTEAFF
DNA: TGTGCCAGCAGCCCATGGGACAGGGTGAACACTGAAGCTTTCTTT

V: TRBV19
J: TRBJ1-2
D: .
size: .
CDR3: CASRTGEANYGYTF
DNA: TGTGCCAGTAGGACTGGTGAAGCCAACTATGGCTACACCTTC

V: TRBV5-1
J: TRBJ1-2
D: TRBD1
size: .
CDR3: CASSPGQGNYGYTF
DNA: TGCGCCAGCAGCCCGGGACAGGGCAACTATGGCTACACCTTC

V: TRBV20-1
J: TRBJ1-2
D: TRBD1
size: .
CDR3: CSASVPGQGAEGYTF
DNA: TGCAGTGCTAGTGTACCGGGACAGGGGGCTGAAGGCTACACCTTC

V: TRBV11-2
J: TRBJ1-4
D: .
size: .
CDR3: CASSLSRVDEKLFF
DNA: TGTGCCAGCAGCTTATCGAGGGTTGATGAAAAACTGTTTTTT

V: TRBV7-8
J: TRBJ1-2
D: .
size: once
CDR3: CASSLVGAGHGYTF
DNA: TGTGCCAGCAGCTTAGTGGGGGCAGGGCATGGCTACACCTTC

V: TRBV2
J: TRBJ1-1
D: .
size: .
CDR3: CASIIREGDTEAFF
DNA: TGTGCCAGCATTATCAGGGAAGGGGACACTGAAGCTTTCTTT

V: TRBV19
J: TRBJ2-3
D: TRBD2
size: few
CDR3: CASSSGGALDTQYF
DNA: TGTGCCAGTTCGAGCGGGGGGGCCCTAGATACGCAGTATTTT

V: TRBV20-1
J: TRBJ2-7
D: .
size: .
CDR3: CSASRQRNSYEQYF
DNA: TGCAGTGCTAGTAGACAGAGAAACTCCTACGAGCAGTACTTC

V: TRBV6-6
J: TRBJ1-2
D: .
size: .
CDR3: CASSYSTANYGYTF
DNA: TGTGCCAGCAGTTACTCGACAGCCAACTATGGCTACACCTTC

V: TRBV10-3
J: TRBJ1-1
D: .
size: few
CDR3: CAISVKQGNTEAFF
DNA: TGTGCCATCAGCGTAAAACAGGGTAACACTGAAGCTTTCTTT

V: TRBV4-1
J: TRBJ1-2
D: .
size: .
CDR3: CASSQDVPGLDYGYTF
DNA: TGCGCCAGCAGCCAAGATGTTCCAGGGCTAGACTATGGCTACACCTTC

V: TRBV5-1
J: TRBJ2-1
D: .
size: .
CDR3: CASSPDSYNEQFF
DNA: TGCGCCAGCAGTCCAGACTCCTACAATGAGCAGTTCTTC

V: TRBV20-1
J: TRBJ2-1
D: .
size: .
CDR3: CSGQDNEQFF
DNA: TGCAGTGGGCAGGACAATGAGCAGTTCTTC

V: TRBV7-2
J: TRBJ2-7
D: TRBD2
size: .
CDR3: CASRTGTSAYEQYF
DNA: TGTGCCAGCAGGACCGGGACTAGCGCCTACGAGCAGTACTTC

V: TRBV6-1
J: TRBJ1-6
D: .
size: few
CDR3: CASSEFPQQPRNSPLHF
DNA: TGTGCCAGCAGTGAATTCCCGCAGCAGCCTAGAAATTCACCCCTCCACTTT

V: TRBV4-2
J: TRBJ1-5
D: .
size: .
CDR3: CASSQEAGSNQPQHF
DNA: TGTGCCAGCAGCCAAGAAGCGGGTAGCAATCAGCCCCAGCATTTT

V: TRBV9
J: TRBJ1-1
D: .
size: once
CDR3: CASAFGGENTEAFF
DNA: TGTGCCAGCGCGTTTGGGGGGGAGAACACTGAAGCTTTCTTT

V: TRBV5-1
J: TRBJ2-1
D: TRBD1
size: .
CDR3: CASSLLQGAANEQFF
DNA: TGCGCCAGCAGCTTGTTACAGGGGGCGGCCAATGAGCAGTTCTTC

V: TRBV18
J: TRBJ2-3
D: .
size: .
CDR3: CASSPIAIRITDTQYF
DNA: TGTGCCAGCTCTCCGATAGCGATTAGGATCACAGATACGCAGTATTTT

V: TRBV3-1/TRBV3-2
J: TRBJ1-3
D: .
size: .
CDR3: CASSRDGASGNTIYF
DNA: TGTGCCAGCAGCCGAGACGGAGCCTCTGGAAACACCATATATTTT

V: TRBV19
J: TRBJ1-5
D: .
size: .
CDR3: CASSPQAGNQPQHF
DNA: TGTGCCAGTAGTCCCCAGGCAGGGAATCAGCCCCAGCATTTT

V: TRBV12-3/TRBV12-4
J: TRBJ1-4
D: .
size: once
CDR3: CASSTVGEKLFF
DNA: TGTGCCAGCAGTACGGTCGGGGAAAAACTGTTTTTT

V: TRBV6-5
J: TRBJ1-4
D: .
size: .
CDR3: CASSYGARNNEKLFF
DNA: TGTGCCAGCAGTTACGGGGCACGGAATAATGAAAAACTGTTTTTT

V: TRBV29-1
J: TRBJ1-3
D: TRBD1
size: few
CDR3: CSVGGGRLGNTIYF
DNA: TGCAGCGTTGGAGGGGGCCGTCTTGGAAACACCATATATTTT

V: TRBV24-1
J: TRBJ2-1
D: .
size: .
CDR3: CATSDLWQSNEQFF
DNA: TGTGCCACCAGTGATTTGTGGCAGTCCAATGAGCAGTTCTTC

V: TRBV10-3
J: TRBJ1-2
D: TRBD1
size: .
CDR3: CAINPGQGFGYTF
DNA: TGTGCCATCAATCCGGGACAGGGCTTTGGCTACACCTTC

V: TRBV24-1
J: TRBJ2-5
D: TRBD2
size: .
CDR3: CATSDSSGGIQETQYF
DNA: TGTGCCACCAGTGATTCTAGCGGGGGCATCCAAGAGACCCAGTACTTC

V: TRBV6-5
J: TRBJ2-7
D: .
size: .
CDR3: CASRTGFSSYEQYF
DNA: TGTGCCAGCAGAACAGGATTCAGCTCCTACGAGCAGTACTTC

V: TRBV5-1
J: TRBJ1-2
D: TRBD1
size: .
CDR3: CASSGLSGGLNGYTF
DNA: TGCGCCAGCAGCGGGTTATCAGGGGGCTTGAATGGCTACACCTTC

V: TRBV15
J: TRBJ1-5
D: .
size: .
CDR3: CATSRDWAGNQPQHF
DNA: TGTGCCACCAGCAGAGACTGGGCAGGTAATCAGCCCCAGCATTTT

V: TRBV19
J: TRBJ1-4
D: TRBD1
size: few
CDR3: CASSIVTTGADEKLFF
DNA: TGTGCCAGTAGTATAGTTACAACAGGGGCCGATGAAAAACTGTTTTTT

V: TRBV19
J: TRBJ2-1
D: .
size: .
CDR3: CASSYTYNEQFF
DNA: TGTGCCAGTAGTTACACCTACAATGAGCAGTTCTTC

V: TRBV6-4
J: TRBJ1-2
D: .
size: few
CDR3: CASSVRDFNGYTF
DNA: TGTGCCAGCAGTGTCAGGGATTTCAATGGCTACACCTTC

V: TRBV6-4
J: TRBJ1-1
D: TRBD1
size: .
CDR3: CASSPDRGNTEAFF
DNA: TGTGCCAGCAGCCCGGACAGGGGGAACACTGAAGCTTTCTTT

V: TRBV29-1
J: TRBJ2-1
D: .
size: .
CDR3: CSVRLAINEQFF
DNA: TGCAGCGTTCGGCTAGCGATCAATGAGCAGTTCTTC

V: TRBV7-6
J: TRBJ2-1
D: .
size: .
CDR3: CASSLGSRGFHEQFF
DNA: TGTGCCAGCAGCTTAGGATCGAGGGGGTTCCATGAGCAGTTCTTC

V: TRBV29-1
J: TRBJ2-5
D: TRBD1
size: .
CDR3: CSVKSGTGGRETQYF
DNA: TGCAGCGTTAAGTCCGGGACAGGGGGCAGGGAGACCCAGTACTTC

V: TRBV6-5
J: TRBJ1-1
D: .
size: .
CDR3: CASGRGLRTEAFF
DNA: TGTGCCAGCGGCAGGGGATTAAGGACTGAAGCTTTCTTT